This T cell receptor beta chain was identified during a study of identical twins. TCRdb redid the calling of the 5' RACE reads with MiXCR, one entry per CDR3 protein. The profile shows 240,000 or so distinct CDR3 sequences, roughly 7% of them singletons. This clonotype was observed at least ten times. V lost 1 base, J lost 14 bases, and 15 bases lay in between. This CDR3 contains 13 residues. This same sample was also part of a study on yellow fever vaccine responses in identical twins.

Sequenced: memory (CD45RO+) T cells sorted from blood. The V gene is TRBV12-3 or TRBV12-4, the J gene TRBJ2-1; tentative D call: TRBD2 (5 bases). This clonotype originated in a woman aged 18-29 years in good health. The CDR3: CASSLGELVHKFF. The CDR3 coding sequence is TGTGCCAGCAGTTTAGGGGAACTAGTACACAAGTTCTTC.